This TCR beta chain was found in a study of cytomegalovirus exposure and HLA in healthy donors. The CDR3 length is 15 residues. In the case of this clone: Antigen specificity is unknown.

PCR employed 60 Vbeta and 13 Jbeta primers. Original analysis: As a later analysis found, there were 82 million or so unique TCR beta chains, of which roughly 11 million were shared. Assay used: immunoSEQ multiplex PCR; TCRdb lists only in-frame clones, some missing. V, J and clone size are taken as reported in that table, and D and trimming were inferred from the DNA itself. Altogether roughly 100,000 clones are present, 79% being singletons, with the ten largest covering 3.1%. Study observations and caveats: Rates of TCR association differed by HLA locus in a later analysis, with DRB1 highest and HLA-C lowest. Most TCR sequences proved rare, with some public TCRs found in many donors. Per published accounts, TCR beta sequences correctly predicted the HLA-A and HLA-B alleles of most subjects.

Sequencing was carried out using PBMCs. The J gene is TRBJ2-7, the V gene TRBV21-1; the D call TRBD1 from the table was never checked on the DNA. TRBV21-1 is labeled a pseudogene. The clonotype was recovered from a woman in her thirties or forties in good health and CMV-seronegative. CDR3 protein: CASSNLTGGDYEQYF. In DNA, the CDR3 is TGTGCCAGCAGCAACCTGACAGGGGGGGACTACGAGCAGTACTTC.